This TCR beta chain comes out of a study of T cells after yellow fever vaccination. V lost 3 bases and J 1 base, leaving 11 bases between the germline ends. The CDR3 consists of 15 residues. Germline V gene lookup returns CDR1 SGHNT and CDR2 YYREEE (reference sequence). TCRdb called the 5' RACE reads again in MiXCR, with one record for every CDR3 protein. The sample yields hundreds of thousands of distinct CDR3 sequences, 13% seen once. The receptor comes from a young man who received the YFV17D yellow fever vaccine. This sequence joins TRBV5-4 and TRBJ2-4; unclear D gene. The sequencing used PBMCs, collected on the day of the yellow fever booster vaccination. CDR3 residues: CASSYVGAAKNIQYF. The CDR3 DNA is TGTGCCAGCAGCTACGTAGGAGCGGCCAAAAACATTCAGTACTTC.